The subject of this entry is one TCR beta chain. This record comes from a study of blood T cell repertoires in COVID-19. At the level of the study: The United States, Italy and Spain provided the acute and convalescent COVID-19 samples. From T cells, B-cell-depleted T cells, or PBMCs came the material, which was cDNA or gDNA.

Original processing methods: Amplifying reference gene primers gave estimates of nucleated cell counts. Generated by immunoSEQ multiplex PCR, the TCRdb table keeps only in-frame clones and is missing some. The V and J calls and clone size come from that table; D and trimming were worked out from the DNA. The repertoire holds 150,000 to 200,000 clones, 80% to 90% seen once, with 2.5% to 3.5% in the top ten. The sequence was obtained from a man aged 55 to 70 with acute or convalescent COVID-19. Sequencing was carried out using peripheral blood.

In DNA form, the CDR3 reads TGTGCCAGCACCGAGTCCGGGACAGGGGAGCCGATAGAGACCCAGTACTTC. Translated, it gives CASTESGTGEPIETQYF. The chain couples TRBV7-9 to TRBJ2-5; 10 nucleotides align to TRBD1. From germline, CDR1 is SEHNR and CDR2 FQNEAQ (reference sequence). The CDR3 length is 17 residues. J was trimmed by 4 bases and V by 7 bases; bases with no gene match: 15.